Shown below are 14 T cell receptor beta chains from a single sample sequenced in a study of cytomegalovirus exposure and HLA in healthy donors. Primers included in the PCR were 60 Vbeta and 13 Jbeta primers. Measured with immunoSEQ multiplex PCR; TCRdb has only the in-frame clones, and not every one. In the table there are 150,000 to 200,000 clones, over 70% of which are singletons. The sequenced sample consisted of PBMCs. Receptor source: a woman in her fifties or sixties in good health and CMV-seropositive.

The V and J genes are TRBV30 and TRBJ1-1; 8 bases align to TRBD1. CDR3 length: 13 residues. Germline-derived CDR1 and CDR2 are GTSNPN and SVGIG (reference sequence). V shed 5 bases and J 4 bases; nucleotides not matched to a gene: 6. CDR3 sequence (DNA): TGTGCCTGGGAGAAACAGGGGGGCACTGAAGCTTTCTTT. This codes for CAWEKQGGTEAFF.

The chain carries TRBV7-9 and TRBJ1-2, with unresolved D. V was pared by 1 base and J by 6 bases, with 9 bases between. Germline V gene sequence: CDR1 SEHNR, CDR2 FQNEAQ (reference sequence). CDR3 length: 13 amino acids. CDR3 amino acids: CASSLGGGNGYTF. The CDR3 nucleotides are TGTGCCAGCAGCTTAGGAGGAGGGAATGGCTACACCTTC.

The gene calls are TRBV2 and TRBJ2-2; 9 nucleotides match TRBD1. The trim removed 6 bases at V and 6 bases at J, leaving 8 bases unmatched. Per the germline V gene, CDR1 is SNHLY and CDR2 is FYNNEI. This CDR3 has 15 amino acids. Here the CDR3 DNA reads TGTGCCAGCAGGACCGGGACAGGGAAGGCCGGGGAGCTGTTTTTT. Translation: CASRTGTGKAGELFF.

The chain uses TRBV6-5 and TRBJ2-7; 7 bases align to TRBD1. The CDR3 covers 14 residues. The junction had 5 bases not matched to a gene; V was cut back by 0 bases and J by 6 bases. Germline values: CDR1 MNHEY, CDR2 SVGAGI. The CDR3 protein is CASSYSGQAFEQYF. DNA of the CDR3: TGTGCCAGCAGTTACTCAGGACAGGCGTTCGAGCAGTACTTC.

The chain is built from TRBV5-1 and TRBJ2-3; TRBD1 matches 8 bases. Trimming at V came to 5 bases and at J to 2 bases, leaving 7 bases not matched to a gene. Germline CDR1 reads SGHRS; CDR2 reads YFSETQ. The CDR3 is 15 residues long. CDR3 nucleotides: TGCGCCAGCAGAACCGGGACAGGATACACAGATACGCAGTATTTT. The encoded protein is CASRTGTGYTDTQYF. Looking up the rest from reference TRBV5-1 and TRBJ2-3 gives the full variable domain: KAGVTQTPRYLIKTRGQQVTLSCSPISGHRSVSWYQQTPGQGLQFLFEYFSETQRNKGNFPGRFSGRQFSNSRSEMNVSTLELGDSALYLCASRTGTGYTDTQYFGPGTRLTVL.

Details on this clone: This sample includes further DNA sequences coding for the same CDR3. The chain carries TRBV19 and TRBJ2-2; D possibly corresponds to TRBD2 (6 bases). There are 14 residues in the CDR3. The germline V gene encodes CDR1 LNHDA and CDR2 SQIVND (reference sequence). Trimming removed 5 bases at V and 1 base at J, with 8 bases between. CDR3 coding DNA: TGTGCCAGTAGTTTCGGGGGGAACACCGGGGAGCTGTTTTTT. Protein sequence: CASSFGGNTGELFF.

The gene calls are TRBV19 and TRBJ1-5; no firm D call. Germline CDR1 is LNHDA and CDR2 is SQIVND (reference sequence). The germline V and J ends were trimmed by 3 bases and 10 bases, with 16 bases remaining between them. This CDR3 has 14 amino acids. CDR3 in DNA: TGTGCCAGTAGTATGGGCCCAACCAACCAACCCCAGCATTTT. Its protein product is CASSMGPTNQPQHF.

The chain couples TRBV11-2 to TRBJ1-3; D is unclear. The CDR3 runs to 13 residues. Trimming removed 5 bases at V and 4 bases at J, with 9 bases between. Germline V gene lookup returns CDR1 SGHAT and CDR2 FQNNGV. The CDR3 bases are TGTGCCAGCAGCACACCCCAGGGAAACACCATATATTTT. Its protein product is CASSTPQGNTIYF.

CDR3 bases: TGTGCCAGCAGCTCGGGGACAGGGGTCAACAATGAGCAGTTCTTC. It codes for CASSSGTGVNNEQFF. This chain joins TRBV7-9 and TRBJ2-1, with 10 bases that match TRBD1. The CDR3 loop spans 15 amino acids. Germline V gene sequence: CDR1 SEHNR, CDR2 FQNEAQ (reference sequence). The ends lost 4 bases at V and 5 bases at J; junction bases unmatched: 5.

Only one count was recorded for this clone. The rearrangement joins TRBV2 to TRBJ1-1; 9 positions match TRBD1. The trim removed 7 bases at V and 2 bases at J, leaving 11 bases unmatched. CDR1 SNHLY and CDR2 FYNNEI come from the germline V gene. This CDR3 has 16 residues. CDR3 loop: CASKGQGGLSNTEAFF. The CDR3 DNA reads TGTGCCAGCAAGGGACAGGGCGGCCTGAGTAACACTGAAGCTTTCTTT.

A word on this clone: Other nucleotide sequences from this sample produce the same CDR3. The CDR3 sequence is CASTQSGGPMGGYTF. For the CDR3, the DNA is TGTGCCAGCACTCAGTCAGGGGGCCCAATGGGCGGCTACACCTTC. The gene calls are TRBV2 and TRBJ1-2, with 8 bases identical to TRBD1. J lost 8 bases, V lost 7 bases, and 15 bases had no gene match. The CDR3 consists of 15 residues. The germline CDR1 and CDR2 sequences are SNHLY and FYNNEI.

The chain joins TRBV19 to TRBJ1-1; D gene ambiguous. The CDR3 length is 13 residues. V was trimmed by 3 bases and J by 1 base, leaving 6 bases between them. Per the germline V gene, CDR1 is LNHDA and CDR2 is SQIVND (reference sequence). The CDR3 here is CASSIYGNTEAFF. CDR3 nucleotide sequence: TGTGCCAGTAGTATTTACGGGAACACTGAAGCTTTCTTT.

The CDR3 region is CASSDSPGQNQAFF. The CDR3 coding sequence is TGCGCCAGCAGTGACTCACCCGGACAGAATCAAGCTTTCTTT. The chain combines TRBV10-1 with TRBJ1-1; TRBD1 might be the D (6 bases). Trimming shortened V by 3 bases and J by 9 bases, and 17 bases separated the two germline ends. CDR3 size: 14 residues. CDR1 is WNHNN and CDR2 is SYGVQD in the germline V gene (reference sequence).

V and J are TRBV11-2 and TRBJ2-1, with 11 nucleotides matching TRBD2. This CDR3 spans 15 amino acids. Germline trimming cut 0 bases from V and 8 bases from J; bases unmatched to any gene: 3. Germline values: CDR1 SGHAT, CDR2 FQNNGV. The CDR3 region is CASSLELAGAYEQFF. The CDR3 bases are TGTGCCAGCAGCTTAGAACTAGCGGGGGCCTATGAGCAGTTCTTC.